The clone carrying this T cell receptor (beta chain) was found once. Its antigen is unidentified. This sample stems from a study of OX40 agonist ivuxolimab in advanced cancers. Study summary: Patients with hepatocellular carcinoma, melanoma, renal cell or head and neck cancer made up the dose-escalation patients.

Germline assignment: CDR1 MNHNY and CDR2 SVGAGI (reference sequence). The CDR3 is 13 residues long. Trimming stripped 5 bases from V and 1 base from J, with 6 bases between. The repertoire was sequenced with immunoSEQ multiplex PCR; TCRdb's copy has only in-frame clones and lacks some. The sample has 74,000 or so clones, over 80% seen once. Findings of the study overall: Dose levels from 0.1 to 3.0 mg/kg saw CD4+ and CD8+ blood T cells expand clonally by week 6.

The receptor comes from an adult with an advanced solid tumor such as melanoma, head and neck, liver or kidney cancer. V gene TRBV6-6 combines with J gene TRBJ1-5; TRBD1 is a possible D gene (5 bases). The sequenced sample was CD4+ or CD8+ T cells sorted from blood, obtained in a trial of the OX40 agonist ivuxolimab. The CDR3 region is CASSRQSNQPQHF. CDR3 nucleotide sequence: TGTGCCAGCAGTCGACAGAGCAATCAGCCCCAGCATTTT.